The 18 T cell receptor beta chains listed next were all sequenced from one sample in a study of technical replicates of blood from a few donors. Measured with immunoSEQ multiplex PCR; TCRdb has only the in-frame clones, and not every one. Of 55,000 to 65,000 clones in the sample, 93% were seen once. Sequencing was performed on PBMCs. All receptors come from a human donor in good health. Some clones in this sample may be carry-over from other donors' samples.

This clone was picked up one time. The chain has TRBV11-2 and TRBJ2-5; D is possibly TRBD1 (6 bases). The V gene lost 6 bases and the J gene lost 1 base, with 15 bases spanning the gap. The germline V gene has CDR1 SGHAT and CDR2 FQNNGV. This CDR3 region has 15 residues. The DNA for the CDR3 is TGTGCCAGCAGACCTCCGGGACACCTCCAAGAGACCCAGTACTTC. It encodes CASRPPGHLQETQYF.

This clone was counted a single time. This sequence joins TRBV27 and TRBJ2-2, with D possibly TRBD2 on 6 matching bases. V was pared by 2 bases and J by 5 bases, with 15 bases between. Per germline, CDR1 MNHEY and CDR2 SMNVEV (reference sequence). The CDR3 has 16 amino acids. CDR3 amino acids: CASSLTGLTKTGELFF. The DNA for the CDR3 is TGTGCCAGCAGTTTAACGGGACTTACAAAAACCGGGGAGCTGTTTTTT.

V and J are TRBV2 and TRBJ2-7; 10 bases map to TRBD1. The length of the CDR3 is 12 residues. From germline, CDR1 is SNHLY and CDR2 FYNNEI. Germline trimming cut 8 bases from V and 9 bases from J; bases unmatched to any gene: 7. In nucleotides, the CDR3 is TGTGCCAGCGCGGGACAGGGGAGGGGGCAGTACTTC. Its translation: CASAGQGRGQYF. Looking up the rest from reference TRBV2 and TRBJ2-7 gives the full variable domain: EPEVTQTPSHQVTQMGQEVILRCVPISNHLYFYWYRQILGQKVEFLVSFYNNEISEKSEIFDDQFSVERPDGSNFTLKIRSTKLEDSAMYFCASAGQGRGQYFGPGTRLTVT.

The chain uses TRBV2 and TRBJ2-6; maybe TRBD2 (5 bases). This CDR3 region has 15 residues. The V end lost 5 bases, the J end lost 4 bases, and 12 bases lay between the germline ends. Per germline, CDR1 SNHLY and CDR2 FYNNEI. As DNA, the CDR3 is TGTGCCAGCAGTACCACGCGGGCCGGGGCCAACGTCCTGACTTTC. Protein: CASSTTRAGANVLTF.

V gene TRBV5-1 combines with J gene TRBJ1-2; 7 bases fit TRBD1. The CDR3 runs to 15 residues. Germline V gene sequence: CDR1 SGHRS, CDR2 YFSETQ. The V and J ends lost 4 bases and 3 bases, in that order; junction bases with no gene match: 9. CDR3 in amino acids: CASSAGQDSYYGYTF. CDR3 in DNA: TGCGCCAGCAGCGCCGGACAGGACAGTTACTATGGCTACACCTTC.

The CDR3: CASSLVGDRGSFGANVLTF. The CDR3, as DNA: TGTGCCAGCAGCTTAGTTGGGGACAGGGGATCTTTTGGGGCCAACGTCCTGACTTTC. The chain recombines TRBV7-8 with TRBJ2-6, with TRBD1 matching over 10 bases. The CDR3 runs 19 residues. The V gene's germline CDR1 is SGHVS and CDR2 FQNEAQ. The V gene end was trimmed by 1 base and the J gene end by 3 bases; junction bases not matched to a gene: 9. The complete variable domain, with remaining parts taken from reference TRBV7-8 and TRBJ2-6, reads GAGVSQSPRYKVAKRGQDVALRCDPISGHVSLFWYQQALGQGPEFLTYFQNEAQLDKSGLPSDRFFAERPEGSVSTLKIQRTQQEDSAVYLCASSLVGDRGSFGANVLTFGAGSRLTVL.

The chain recombines TRBV10-3 with TRBJ1-6, with 7 bases lining up with TRBD1. The germline V gene has CDR1 ENHRY and CDR2 SYGVKD. Trimming at V came to 4 bases and at J to 0 bases, leaving 9 bases not matched to a gene. This CDR3 is built from 18 residues. CDR3 DNA sequence: TGTGCCATCAGTGGTACAGGGGACTTACCCTCCTATAATTCACCCCTCCACTTT. It translates to CAISGTGDLPSYNSPLHF.

This sequence joins TRBV6-5 and TRBJ1-5; tentative D call: TRBD1 (6 bases). There are 14 residues in the CDR3. Looked up from germline, CDR1 is MNHEY and CDR2 is SVGAGI. V was cut by 5 bases and J by 2 bases, with 10 bases left in between. CDR3 DNA: TGTGCCAGCAGTCAACAGGGTGGCAATCAGCCCCAGCATTTT. It specifies CASSQQGGNQPQHF.

The rearrangement uses TRBV5-6 and TRBJ2-5, with D perhaps TRBD1 (6 bases). The germline V and J ends were trimmed by 5 bases and 0 bases, with 11 bases remaining between them. This CDR3 region has 14 residues. CDR1 SGHDT and CDR2 YYEEEE come from the germline V gene. The CDR3 DNA is TGTGCCAGCAGTACTAGACAGGACCAAGAGACCCAGTACTTC. This gives the protein CASSTRQDQETQYF.

This clone appeared once. This chain uses TRBV2 with TRBJ1-1; 8 nucleotides align to TRBD1. J gave up 3 bases and V 7 bases, and 4 bases lay outside the gene matches. The CDR3 is 13 residues long. CDR1 is SNHLY and CDR2 is FYNNEI in the germline V gene. CDR3 sequence reads: CASIKDRDTEAFF. Written as DNA, the CDR3 is TGTGCCAGCATTAAGGACAGGGACACTGAAGCTTTCTTT.

The chain recombines TRBV7-2 with TRBJ2-7; possibly TRBD2 for D (5 bases). V was clipped by 4 bases and J by 6 bases, with 19 bases between them. In germline, CDR1 is SGHTA, CDR2 FQGNSA. The CDR3 length is 15 residues. CDR3 loop: CASSSAIGRLGEQYF. The CDR3 DNA sequence: TGTGCCAGCAGCTCGGCAATAGGGAGATTGGGCGAGCAGTACTTC. The complete variable domain, with remaining parts taken from reference TRBV7-2 and TRBJ2-7, reads GAGVSQSPSNKVTEKGKDVELRCDPISGHTALYWYRQSLGQGLEFLIYFQGNSAPDKSGLPSDRFSAERTGGSVSTLTIQRTQQEDSAVYLCASSSAIGRLGEQYFGPGTRLTVT.

This chain uses TRBV27 with TRBJ2-7; D unresolved. The CDR3 covers 13 residues. Germline CDR1 and CDR2: MNHEY and SMNVEV (reference sequence). The V gene lost 2 bases and the J gene lost 1 base, with 6 bases spanning the gap. CDR3 amino acids: CASSLTGSYEQYF. In DNA form, the CDR3 reads TGTGCCAGCAGTTTAACGGGTTCCTACGAGCAGTACTTC.

The gene calls are TRBV19 and TRBJ1-5, with 7 positions matching TRBD1. V was clipped by 4 bases and J by 0 bases; unmatched bases: 9. CDR1 is LNHDA and CDR2 is SQIVND in the germline V gene (reference sequence). There are 17 residues in the CDR3. The CDR3 sequence is CASSTGGQAYSNQPQHF. The CDR3 nucleotides are TGTGCCAGTAGTACTGGCGGACAGGCCTATAGCAATCAGCCCCAGCATTTT.

V and J are TRBV5-4 and TRBJ2-7, with D perhaps matching TRBD2 (6 bases). V lost 3 bases and J lost 4, with 17 bases in between. The CDR3 has 15 amino acids. CDR1 SGHNT and CDR2 YYREEE come from the germline V gene (reference sequence). The CDR3, as DNA: TGTGCCAGCAGCTACCCCGGGACGGGACTTTACGAGCAGTACTTC. It codes for CASSYPGTGLYEQYF.

The genes are TRBV15 and TRBJ1-4; no reliable D call. Trimming cost V 3 bases and J 3 bases, with 8 bases left between them. This CDR3 contains 14 residues. Looked up from germline, CDR1 is LNHNV and CDR2 is YYDKDF (reference sequence). The CDR3 sequence is CATSSGSANEKLFF. CDR3 sequence (DNA): TGTGCCACCAGCAGCGGTTCCGCTAATGAAAAACTGTTTTTT.

The rearrangement joins TRBV30 to TRBJ1-2; TRBD1 matches at 7 bases. V lost 3 bases and J lost 3; bases outside the gene matches: 13. Per the germline V gene, CDR1 is GTSNPN and CDR2 is SVGIG (reference sequence). This CDR3 comprises 16 residues. The CDR3 region has the DNA TGTGCCTGGAGCGGTGAAACCAGGACAGGCGACTATGGCTACACCTTC. This encodes CAWSGETRTGDYGYTF.

V gene TRBV5-6 combines with J gene TRBJ1-2, with D maybe TRBD1 (5 bases). The CDR3 contains 13 residues. V lost 4 bases, J lost 4 bases, and 11 bases lay in between. Germline V gives CDR1 SGHDT, CDR2 YYEEEE. The CDR3 sequence: CASSDTGAYGYTF. In nucleotides, the CDR3 is TGTGCCAGCAGCGATACAGGAGCCTATGGCTACACCTTC.

J is TRBJ2-1 and V is TRBV4-2; TRBD2 matches at 9 bases. V gave up 4 bases and J gave up 1 base; unmatched junction bases: 11. This CDR3 spans 18 amino acids. CDR1 and CDR2 from the germline V gene are LGHNA and YNFKEQ. CDR3 sequence reads: CASSLLSLAGGSYNEQFF. Written as DNA, the CDR3 is TGTGCCAGCAGCCTCCTATCCCTTGCGGGAGGGTCCTACAATGAGCAGTTCTTC.